This T cell receptor (beta chain) was profiled in a study of blood T cells in healthy people across ages. Study overall: Per two T cells, about one barcoded beta molecule was captured through template switching. Overall study results and limits: The fall in TCR beta diversity per million T cells was roughly linear with age.

Primed by a sample-barcoded 5' primer and a J-beta primer mix, a second PCR proceeded for roughly 6 to 12 cycles. TCRdb fed the 5' RACE reads into MiXCR, producing one record per CDR3 protein. The data show about 1,400,000 distinct CDR3 sequences, about 40% seen once. V shed 8 bases, J shed 5 bases, and the junction held 8 bases outside the gene matches. This CDR3 contains 14 residues. CDR1 is SQVTM and CDR2 is ANQGSEA in the germline V gene. Notes on this clonotype: Its antigen remains unknown.

The TCR comes from a woman in her late teens or twenties in good health. The V gene is TRBV29-1, the J gene TRBJ2-7; TRBD2 matches at 14 bases. Sequenced: blood. CDR3 amino acids: CSFRQTSGGDEQYF. CDR3 bases: TGCAGCTTCAGACAGACTAGCGGGGGGGACGAGCAGTACTTC.